The source of this TCR beta chain is a study of T cell changes during pregnancy in multiple sclerosis. The CDR3 totals 13 residues. V dropped 2 bases and J dropped 3; count of bases not matched to a gene: 1. Germline-derived CDR1 and CDR2 are MNHEY and SVGAGI. Repertoires were generated with immunoSEQ multiplex PCR, while TCRdb's copy carries only in-frame clones and drops some. This table has about 97,000 clones, more than 90% appearing once. Sequences were derived from peripheral blood, sampled in the second trimester of pregnancy. The chain couples TRBV6-5 to TRBJ2-7, with 7 bases fitting TRBD1. The clonotype comes from a female donor with multiple sclerosis, enrolled in a pregnancy study. CDR3 sequence: CASSYGTDYEQYF. The CDR3 DNA follows: TGTGCCAGCAGTTACGGGACAGACTACGAGCAGTACTTC.